This T cell receptor beta chain originates from a study of blood T cell repertoires in COVID-19. In the study overall: Whether acute or convalescent, the COVID-19 samples came from the United States, Italy and Spain. From T cells, B-cell-depleted T cells, or PBMCs came the material, which was cDNA or gDNA.

This clone was observed a few times. Authors' analysis steps: Estimated nucleated cell counts came from reference gene primer amplification. Here immunoSEQ multiplex PCR was the method, and the copy in TCRdb shows in-frame clones only, minus some. V, J and clone size were drawn from that table, and D and trimming were deduced from the DNA. The sample has 200,000 to 300,000 clones; 70% to 85% are singletons. The sequenced sample consisted of peripheral blood. This clonotype originated in a woman older than 75 with acute or convalescent COVID-19.

CDR3 DNA sequence: TGTGCCAGTTTTCCCGGGGGGCCCAGCACAGATACGCAGTATTTT. Translated: CASFPGGPSTDTQYF. The rearrangement links TRBV19 to TRBJ2-3, with D perhaps matching TRBD2 (7 bases). The germline V gene has CDR1 LNHDA and CDR2 SQIVND (reference sequence). This CDR3 has 15 amino acids. The ends were cut back, 8 bases at V and 0 bases at J, with 15 bases in the middle.